The 29 T cell receptor beta chains below were found in one sample sequenced in a study of blood T cell repertoires in COVID-19. Clones were sequenced by immunoSEQ multiplex PCR, and TCRdb holds only the in-frame ones, with some missing. This table holds a few hundred thousand clones, around 90% found once. The material sequenced was PBMCs or T cells enriched from blood (not recorded which). The receptors come from a woman aged 50 to 65 with acute COVID-19.

The chain employs TRBV7-6 and TRBJ2-7, with TRBD1 identical over 7 bases. Germline values: CDR1 SGHVS, CDR2 FNYEAQ. V was pared by 5 bases and J by 5 bases, with 12 bases of the junction left unmatched. This CDR3 is built from 15 residues. CDR3 in amino acids: CASSLSSTGIDEQYF. The CDR3 DNA reads TGTGCCAGCAGCCTATCTTCGACAGGGATTGACGAGCAGTACTTC.

The chain has TRBV28 and TRBJ1-2; 9 positions agree with TRBD1. This CDR3 is built from 15 residues. J lost 4 bases, V lost 6 bases, and 9 bases had no gene match. In germline, CDR1 is MDHEN, CDR2 SYDVKM. The CDR3 region has the DNA TGTGCCAGCAGCCGTCCCGGGACAGGGAGCTATGGCTACACCTTC. This translates into CASSRPGTGSYGYTF.

J is TRBJ2-7 and V is TRBV5-1, with 8 bases lining up with TRBD2. J was trimmed by 5 bases and V by 2 bases; bases with no gene match: 9. CDR1 and CDR2 from the germline V gene are SGHRS and YFSETQ. CDR3 length: 15 amino acids. The CDR3 bases are TGCGCCAGCAGCTTTATCAGAGCGGGAGAGAACGAGCAGTACTTC. Amino acids: CASSFIRAGENEQYF.

This clone came up once. The V call is TRBV29-1, the J call TRBJ1-1; no reliable D call. The germline V gene encodes CDR1 SQVTM and CDR2 ANQGSEA. The CDR3 has 11 amino acids. V dropped 5 bases and J dropped 5 bases, with 9 bases sitting between them. DNA for the CDR3: TGCAGCGTTCTGCAGATTACTGAAGCTTTCTTT. This sequence encodes CSVLQITEAFF.

The genes are TRBV5-6 and TRBJ1-2; 8 bases align to TRBD1. This CDR3 spans 15 amino acids. Trimming took 1 base from V and 1 from J; bases not matched to a gene: 3. Germline lookup yields CDR1 SGHDT and CDR2 YYEEEE. For the CDR3, the DNA is TGTGCCAGCAGCTTGCTGACAGGGGTTAACTATGGCTACACCTTC. Protein sequence: CASSLLTGVNYGYTF.

V and J are TRBV5-1 and TRBJ1-1; the match to TRBD1 covers 10 bases. Germline V gene data show CDR1 as SGHRS and CDR2 as YFSETQ. V shed 4 bases, J shed 0 bases, and the junction held 6 bases outside the gene matches. The CDR3 has 16 amino acids. CDR3 bases: TGCGCCAGCAGCGTAGACAGGGGGCTTCTGAACACTGAAGCTTTCTTT. It specifies CASSVDRGLLNTEAFF.

The chain links TRBV6-5 to TRBJ1-1; D gene uncertain. Germline CDR1 and CDR2: MNHEY and SVGAGI. V dropped 4 bases and J dropped 0 bases, with 6 bases sitting between them. The CDR3 runs to 13 residues. The CDR3: CASSSRVNTEAFF. As DNA, the CDR3 is TGTGCCAGCAGTTCCCGCGTGAACACTGAAGCTTTCTTT.

To note about this clone: Relative to the germline gene, one junction end is altered; a read error may explain this. The chain employs TRBV27 and TRBJ2-5, with D perhaps being TRBD1 or TRBD2 (10 bases each). Germline V gene data show CDR1 as MNHEY and CDR2 as SMNVEV (reference sequence). The length of the CDR3 is 19 residues. CDR3 protein: CASSLTGGAQREGQGTQYF. The CDR3 nucleotides read TGTGCCAGCAGTTTGACAGGGGGCGCCCAGCGGGAGGGCCAAGGGACCCAGTACTTC.

This clone was seen a few times. The chain combines TRBV20-1 with TRBJ1-5; D not resolved. This CDR3 comprises 12 residues. Trimming cost V 3 bases and J 7 bases, with 10 bases left between them. Germline CDR1 is DFQATT and CDR2 is SNEGSKA (reference sequence). The CDR3 nucleotides read TGCAGTGCTAGTAATGTCGGGCAGCCCCAGCATTTT. This gives the protein CSASNVGQPQHF.

This chain connects TRBV7-2 to TRBJ2-1; 14 positions match TRBD2. The CDR3 totals 15 residues. The junction had 3 bases not matched to a gene; V was cut back by 1 base and J by 10 bases. Per the germline V gene, CDR1 is SGHTA and CDR2 is FQGNSA. DNA of the CDR3: TGTGCCAGCAGCTTAGGACTAGCGGGAGGGCAAGAGCAGTTCTTC. Translation gives CASSLGLAGGQEQFF.

The rearrangement links TRBV7-2 to TRBJ1-6, with D hard to call. Trimming removed 1 base at V and 7 bases at J, with 17 bases between. From germline, CDR1 is SGHTA and CDR2 FQGNSA. This CDR3 has 17 amino acids. The CDR3 region has the DNA TGTGCCAGCAGCTTAGGAGGAGGCGACCGCCCGAATTCACCCCTCCACTTT. As protein: CASSLGGGDRPNSPLHF.

This clone was found a few times. This sequence joins TRBV29-1 and TRBJ1-4, with D possibly TRBD1 on 6 matching bases. V was clipped by 4 bases and J by 5 bases, with 11 bases between them. CDR1 is SQVTM, CDR2 ANQGSEA, per germline. The CDR3 totals 13 residues. CDR3 region: CSVARQGNEKLFF. The CDR3 DNA is TGCAGCGTTGCAAGGCAGGGGAATGAAAAACTGTTTTTT.

The rearrangement links TRBV5-4 to TRBJ2-7; TRBD2 is a possible D gene (5 bases). V was cut by 4 bases and J by 2 bases, with 13 bases left in between. The CDR3 runs to 14 residues. Germline assignment: CDR1 SGHNT and CDR2 YYREEE (reference sequence). DNA of the CDR3: TGTGCCAGCAGCCCCTGGACTGGAACCTACGAGCAGTACTTC. This codes for CASSPWTGTYEQYF.

This rearrangement joins TRBV5-4 to TRBJ1-1; TRBD1 matches at 10 bases. CDR1 and CDR2 from the germline V gene are SGHNT and YYREEE (reference sequence). This CDR3 has 14 residues. The V gene end was trimmed by 4 bases and the J gene end by 6 bases; junction bases not matched to a gene: 6. CDR3 sequence: CASSPGQGRPEAFF. CDR3 DNA sequence: TGTGCCAGCAGCCCGGGACAGGGGAGGCCTGAAGCTTTCTTT.

This chain joins TRBV15 and TRBJ2-7; D ambiguous. The germline V and J ends were trimmed by 3 bases and 0 bases, with 9 bases remaining between them. The germline CDR1 and CDR2 sequences are LNHNV and YYDKDF (reference sequence). The CDR3 has 14 amino acids. The CDR3 DNA reads TGTGCCACCAGCAGGGCTCAAGTCTCCTACGAGCAGTACTTC. Its translation is CATSRAQVSYEQYF.

This clone appeared once. The V and J genes are TRBV28 and TRBJ2-3; 8 positions agree with TRBD1. The germline CDR1 and CDR2 sequences are MDHEN and SYDVKM. The CDR3 runs to 14 residues. J lost 8 bases, V lost 8 bases, and 12 bases had no gene match. The CDR3 spells CASREGRGLSTQYF. CDR3 DNA: TGTGCCAGCCGAGAGGGCAGGGGGCTGAGTACGCAGTATTTT.

The rearrangement uses TRBV7-9 and TRBJ2-7, with 7 bases fitting TRBD1. CDR3 length: 14 residues. The germline V gene has CDR1 SEHNR and CDR2 FQNEAQ (reference sequence). V trimming: 4 bases; J trimming: 4 bases; junction bases outside the gene matches: 7. As DNA, the CDR3 is TGTGCCAGCAGCTCCCGGGACAGAATTTACGAGCAGTACTTC. Amino acid sequence: CASSSRDRIYEQYF.

V gene TRBV28 combines with J gene TRBJ2-7; 7 bases agree with TRBD1. CDR3 size: 13 residues. The germline gives CDR1 MDHEN, CDR2 SYDVKM. V lost 6 bases to trimming and J lost 4 bases; unmatched junction nucleotides: 6. The CDR3 protein is CASRTGRGYEQYF. The CDR3 DNA follows: TGTGCCAGCAGGACAGGGCGCGGGTACGAGCAGTACTTC.

The gene calls are TRBV4-1 and TRBJ2-7; 11 bases align to TRBD2. The CDR3 has 15 amino acids. V gave up 7 bases and J gave up 3 bases; unmatched junction bases: 8. Per the germline V gene, CDR1 is MGHRA and CDR2 is YSYEKL. This CDR3 is CASTQGLAAFYEQYF. CDR3 coding DNA: TGCGCCAGCACCCAGGGACTAGCGGCCTTCTACGAGCAGTACTTC.

V usage is TRBV2 and J usage is TRBJ1-3, with TRBD1 matching over 7 bases. Germline CDR1 reads SNHLY; CDR2 reads FYNNEI. Trimming removed 7 bases from V and 2 bases from J; junction bases left unmatched: 11. The CDR3 length is 16 residues. CDR3 in amino acids: CASTSGGTAPGNTIYF. In DNA form, the CDR3 reads TGTGCCAGCACTTCAGGGGGAACGGCGCCTGGAAACACCATATATTTT.

The CDR3 nucleotides are TGTGCCAGCAGCGTAGGCGGGACAGGGGTCGAGCAGTACTTC. Its translation: CASSVGGTGVEQYF. The chain joins TRBV9 to TRBJ2-7; 10 bases are shared with TRBD1. Trimming took 0 bases from V and 6 from J; bases not matched to a gene: 3. The CDR3 runs to 14 residues. CDR1 is SGDLS, CDR2 YYNGEE, per germline.

There are a few counts of this clone. The genes are TRBV28 and TRBJ2-7, with 9 bases lining up with TRBD2. CDR1 and CDR2 (germline): MDHEN, SYDVKM. The CDR3 is 14 residues long. J lost 9 bases, V lost 2 bases, and 8 bases had no gene match. The CDR3 here is CASSLGLARRGQYF. The CDR3 DNA follows: TGTGCCAGCAGTTTAGGACTAGCGCGCCGGGGGCAGTACTTC.

CDR3 residues: CASSQEVWAGARGDTQYF. In DNA form, the CDR3 reads TGTGCCAGCAGCCAAGAGGTCTGGGCCGGGGCCAGGGGAGATACGCAGTATTTT. The J gene is TRBJ2-3, the V gene TRBV4-2; the D gene is possibly TRBD1 (6 bases). The CDR3 loop spans 18 amino acids. Germline lookup yields CDR1 LGHNA and CDR2 YNFKEQ. V was clipped by 0 bases and J by 5 bases, with 21 bases between them.

Only one count was recorded for this clone. The rearrangement joins TRBV7-2 to TRBJ1-1; TRBD1 matches 8 bases. This CDR3 comprises 16 residues. The junction had 10 bases not matched to a gene; V was cut back by 0 bases and J by 7 bases. In germline, CDR1 is SGHTA, CDR2 FQGNSA. The CDR3 DNA follows: TGTGCCAGCAGCTTAGCTTTTGGACAGGGAGATGATGAAGCTTTCTTT. Protein: CASSLAFGQGDDEAFF.

The chain employs TRBV9 and TRBJ1-3, with TRBD1 matching 7 bases. CDR1 SGDLS and CDR2 YYNGEE come from the germline V gene. CDR3 size: 17 residues. The V gene end was trimmed by 3 bases and the J gene end by 0 bases; junction bases not matched to a gene: 9. CDR3 residues: CASSADRSGSSGNTIYF. CDR3 nucleotide sequence: TGTGCCAGCAGCGCGGACAGGTCAGGGAGCTCTGGAAACACCATATATTTT.

This rearrangement joins TRBV18 to TRBJ2-1, with 11 bases that match TRBD2. CDR1 KGHSH and CDR2 LQKENI come from the germline V gene. The CDR3 consists of 17 residues. Losses at the gene ends were 6 bases for V and 4 bases for J; bases not matched to a gene: 11. The CDR3 coding sequence is TGTGCCAGCTCCCCCCTCACCGGGACTAGCGGTTACAATGAGCAGTTCTTC. It specifies CASSPLTGTSGYNEQFF.

The CDR3 bases are TGCGCCAGCAGCCGGGGACAGCTTTATGGCTACACCTTC. This gives the protein CASSRGQLYGYTF. The chain combines TRBV5-1 with TRBJ1-2; TRBD1 aligns across 7 bases. CDR1 and CDR2 (germline): SGHRS, YFSETQ. V dropped 4 bases and J dropped 5; count of bases not matched to a gene: 5. There are 13 residues in the CDR3. Full variable domain (outside the CDR3, taken from reference TRBV5-1 and TRBJ1-2): KAGVTQTPRYLIKTRGQQVTLSCSPISGHRSVSWYQQTPGQGLQFLFEYFSETQRNKGNFPGRFSGRQFSNSRSEMNVSTLELGDSALYLCASSRGQLYGYTFGSGTRLTVV.

This sequence joins TRBV30 and TRBJ2-7; 10 nucleotides agree with TRBD2. The CDR3 is 15 amino acids. After removal of 0 bases from V and 7 bases from J, the junction contained 9 bases not matched to a gene. Germline V lookup: CDR1 GTSNPN, CDR2 SVGIG (reference sequence). CDR3 amino acids: CAWSVPISGRGEQYF. The CDR3 nucleotides are TGTGCCTGGAGTGTACCAATCAGCGGGAGGGGGGAGCAGTACTTC.

The chain is built from TRBV6-2 or TRBV6-3 and TRBJ2-7; perhaps TRBD2 as D (6 bases). V gave up 4 bases and J gave up 2 bases, with 9 bases separating them. Germline lookup yields CDR1 MNHEY and CDR2 SVGEGT. The CDR3 is made up of 13 amino acids. The CDR3 sequence: CASSWTKTYEQYF. Written as DNA, the CDR3 is TGTGCCAGCAGTTGGACTAAGACCTACGAGCAGTACTTC.